The clone carrying this T cell receptor beta chain was found a few times. Antigen: not known. The sample is drawn from a study of T-cell reconstitution after alpha-beta-depleted transplantation in children. Study-wide findings and caveats: Several hundred expanded graft clones reportedly were the source of alpha-beta T cells about two months after transplant.

The TCRbeta library incorporated unique molecular identifiers. TCRdb recomputed calls from the PCR reads with MiXCR, one row per CDR3 protein. The repertoire holds 250,000 to 400,000 distinct CDR3 sequences, with 23% as singletons. The receptor was derived from a male patient under 18 who had a stem cell transplant for acute lymphoblastic leukemia, so the T cells may come from the graft donor. This specimen consisted of PBMCs, mostly from graft donor cells, obtained 180 days after TCRalphabeta/CD19-depleted stem cell transplant.

CDR3 DNA sequence: TGTGCCAGCAGCTTAGGGCGGTCTCAAGAGACCCAGTACTTC. Its protein product is CASSLGRSQETQYF. V usage is TRBV7-3 and J usage is TRBJ2-5; D unresolved. This CDR3 is built from 14 residues. The germline gives CDR1 SGHTA, CDR2 FQGTGA. V was shortened by 2 bases and J by 2 bases, with 9 bases between the two germline ends. The full variable domain, its missing parts supplied by reference TRBV7-3 and TRBJ2-5, is GAGVSQTPSNKVTEKGKYVELRCDPISGHTALYWYRQSLGQGPEFLIYFQGTGAADDSGLPNDRFFAVRPEGSVSTLKIQRTERGDSAVYLCASSLGRSQETQYFGPGTRLLVL.